Included here is one T cell receptor (beta chain) sequence, with context. This clonotype occurred a few times. Its recognized antigen is unknown. Base qualities are not at hand, and no much larger clone is one base apart. Preparation of the library involved RT-PCR. Sequencing was carried out with an Illumina HiSeq 2500. In-frame beta chains were kept once TCRdb had trimmed the public reads at Q25 with fastp and called clones with MiXCR. Under each unique CDR3 protein, matching rows form one entry showing the most common genes and DNA. The sample table contains 150,000 to 200,000 distinct CDR3 sequences; only one count was recorded for around 9.9% of them. The leading ten clones occupy around 11% of the sample. Cut back by 3 bases and 2 bases, the V and J ends lie 17 bases apart. The CDR3 contains 16 residues, cysteine and phenylalanine counted. Only CDR3 DNA remains: 48 bases, in frame from the first base. In the germline V gene, CDR1 corresponds to SGHTA and CDR2 to FQGNSA.

What this sample's time point label stands for: more than 35 days after influenza vaccine administration. The sample comes from a study of response to subunit inactivated influenza vaccine (dated by TCRdb to 2016 to 2018). General notes on the study: To follow how T cells responded to a trivalent subunit inactivated influenza vaccine, the researchers relied on deep quantitative profiling of the T cell receptor repertoire. What the work shows at the level of the full study, not this receptor alone: The authors suggested that each seasonal influenza vaccination may recruit only a limited number of new T cells.

The clonotype was recovered from a man aged 45-65 years who received an inactivated influenza vaccine. Donor details come from another sample of the same person, matched by shared clones. The rearranged segments are TRBV7-2 and TRBJ2-7; the D gene is perhaps TRBD2, on 5 matching bases. Sequences were derived from non-naive T cells sorted from PBMCs, sampled 40 to 50 days after vaccination. The cell subset or site label for this specimen denotes: memory T cell fraction. The DNA reads TGTGCCAGCAGCTTCACGGGGTCGGTCGGAACCTACGAGCAGTACTTC. Its protein product is CASSFTGSVGTYEQYF.